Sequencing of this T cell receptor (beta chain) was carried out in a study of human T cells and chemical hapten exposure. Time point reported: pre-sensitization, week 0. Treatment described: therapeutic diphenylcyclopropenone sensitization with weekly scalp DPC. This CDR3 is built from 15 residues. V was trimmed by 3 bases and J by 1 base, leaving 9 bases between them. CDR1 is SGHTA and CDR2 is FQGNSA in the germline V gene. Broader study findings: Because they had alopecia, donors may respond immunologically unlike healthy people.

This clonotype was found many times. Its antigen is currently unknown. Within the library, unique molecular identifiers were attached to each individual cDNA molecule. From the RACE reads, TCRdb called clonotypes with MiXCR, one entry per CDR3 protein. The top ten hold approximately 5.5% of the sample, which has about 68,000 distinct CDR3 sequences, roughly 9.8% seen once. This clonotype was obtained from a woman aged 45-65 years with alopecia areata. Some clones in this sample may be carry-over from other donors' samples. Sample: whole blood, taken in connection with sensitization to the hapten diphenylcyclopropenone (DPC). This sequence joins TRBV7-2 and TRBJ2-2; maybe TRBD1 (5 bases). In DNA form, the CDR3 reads TGTGCCAGCAGCTTCCAAACAGGGAACACCGGGGAGCTGTTTTTT. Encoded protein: CASSFQTGNTGELFF.